The source of this T cell receptor (beta chain) is a study of control samples from healthy donors and cancer patients. Only in-frame clones appear in the TCRdb table, and some are missing; sequencing was by immunoSEQ multiplex PCR. The repertoire holds around 92,000 clones, with roughly 86% as singletons. Looked up from germline, CDR1 is SGHVS and CDR2 is FQNEAQ. The CDR3 length is 14 residues. The germline V and J ends were trimmed by 0 bases and 2 bases, with 7 bases remaining between them. The specimen sequenced was blood. The TCR originated in a man aged 55 to 70 in good health. The rearrangement uses TRBV7-8 and TRBJ1-1; D call uncertain. In DNA, the CDR3 is TGTGCCAGCAGCTTAGCGAATCCAAACACTGAAGCTTTCTTT. Its translation: CASSLANPNTEAFF.